This TCR beta chain came from a study of post-analysis software for immune sequencing data. Study-level results: There was significantly lower normalized Chao1 diversity in multiple sclerosis patients than in controls. A few TRBV segments occurring more often in patients than controls included TRBV5-6, TRBV5-1 and TRBV20-1.

Concerning this clonotype: Its antigen is unknown.

Between the trimmed V and J ends, which lost 6 bases and 0 bases, there was a span of 9 bases. The CDR3 is 13 amino acids. CDR1 is DFQATT and CDR2 is SNEGSKA in the germline V gene (reference sequence). TCR beta cDNA libraries had unique molecular identifiers. Starting from roughly 1 to 10 million T cells, the study yielded roughly 0.5 million cDNA molecules. Via MiXCR, TCRdb re-called the PCR reads, giving one row per CDR3 protein. The table shows 650,000 to 850,000 distinct CDR3 sequences, with roughly 58% occurring only once. The V gene is TRBV20-1, the J gene TRBJ1-5; TRBD1 might be the D (5 bases). Sample: blood. The sequence came from a girl aged 5 to 17 with multiple sclerosis. CDR3 in DNA: TGCAGTGCGGGGGGTTCTAGCAATCAGCCCCAGCATTTT. Translated: CSAGGSSNQPQHF.